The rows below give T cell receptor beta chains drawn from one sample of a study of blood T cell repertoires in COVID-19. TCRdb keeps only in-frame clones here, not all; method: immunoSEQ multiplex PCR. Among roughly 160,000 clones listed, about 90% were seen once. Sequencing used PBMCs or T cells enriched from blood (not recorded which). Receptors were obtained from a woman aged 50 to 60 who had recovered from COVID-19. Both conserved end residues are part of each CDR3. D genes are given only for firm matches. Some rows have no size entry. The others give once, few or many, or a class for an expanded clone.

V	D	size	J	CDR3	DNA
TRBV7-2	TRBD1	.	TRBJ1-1	CASSFQGVGTEAFF	TGTGCCAGCAGCTTTCAGGGGGTGGGGACTGAAGCTTTCTTT
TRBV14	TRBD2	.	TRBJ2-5	CASSQDPGLAGVRETQYF	TGTGCCAGCAGCCAAGACCCGGGACTAGCGGGAGTACGGGAGACCCAGTACTTC
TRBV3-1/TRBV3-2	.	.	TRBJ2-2	CASSNGPPGGTFTGELFF	TGTGCCAGCAGCAATGGACCCCCTGGCGGGACCTTTACCGGGGAGCTGTTTTTT
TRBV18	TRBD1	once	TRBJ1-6	CASSPFGTGLNSPLHF	TGTGCCAGCTCACCGTTTGGGACAGGACTTAATTCACCCCTCCACTTT
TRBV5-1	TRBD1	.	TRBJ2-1	CASSPGQGSYNEQFF	TGCGCCAGCAGCCCGGGACAGGGATCCTACAATGAGCAGTTCTTC
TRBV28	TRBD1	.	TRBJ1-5	CASSLWSGTGMQPQHF	TGTGCCAGCAGTTTATGGAGCGGGACAGGGATGCAGCCCCAGCATTTT
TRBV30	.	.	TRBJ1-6	CAWRAGGNSPLHF	TGTGCCTGGAGGGCAGGAGGAAATTCACCCCTCCACTTT
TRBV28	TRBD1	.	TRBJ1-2	CASSSPGQGADYGYTF	TGTGCCAGCAGTTCTCCGGGACAGGGGGCTGACTATGGCTACACCTTC
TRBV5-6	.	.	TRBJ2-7	CASSLGYSYYEQYF	TGTGCCAGCAGCTTGGGATACAGTTACTACGAGCAGTACTTC
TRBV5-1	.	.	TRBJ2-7	CASSLEGGPYEQYF	TGCGCCAGCAGCTTGGAAGGGGGACCCTACGAGCAGTACTTC
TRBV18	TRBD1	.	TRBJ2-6	CASSPSTGPPSGANVLTF	TGTGCCAGCTCACCTTCGACAGGGCCCCCCTCTGGGGCCAACGTCCTGACTTTC
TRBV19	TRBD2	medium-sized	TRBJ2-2	CASIGTSGDTGELFF	TGTGCCAGTATCGGGACTAGCGGAGACACCGGGGAGCTGTTTTTT
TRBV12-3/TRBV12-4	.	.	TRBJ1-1	CASTFGGNTEAFF	TGTGCCAGCACATTCGGGGGTAACACTGAAGCTTTCTTT
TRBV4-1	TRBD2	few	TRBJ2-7	CASSQGAGVGYEQYF	TGCGCCAGCAGCCAAGGCGCGGGAGTCGGCTACGAGCAGTACTTC